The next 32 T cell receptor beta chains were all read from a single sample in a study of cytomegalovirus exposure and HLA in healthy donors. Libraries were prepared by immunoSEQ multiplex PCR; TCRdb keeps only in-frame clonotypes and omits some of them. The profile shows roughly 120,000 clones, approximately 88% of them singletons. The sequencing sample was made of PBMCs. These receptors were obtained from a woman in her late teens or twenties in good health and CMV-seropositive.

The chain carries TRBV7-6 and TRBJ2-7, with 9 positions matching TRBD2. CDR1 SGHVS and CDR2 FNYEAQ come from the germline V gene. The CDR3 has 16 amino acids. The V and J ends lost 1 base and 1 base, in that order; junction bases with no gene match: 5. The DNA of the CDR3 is TGTGCCAGCAGCTTAGGTGTAGCGGGGGATTCCTACGAGCAGTACTTC. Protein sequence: CASSLGVAGDSYEQYF.

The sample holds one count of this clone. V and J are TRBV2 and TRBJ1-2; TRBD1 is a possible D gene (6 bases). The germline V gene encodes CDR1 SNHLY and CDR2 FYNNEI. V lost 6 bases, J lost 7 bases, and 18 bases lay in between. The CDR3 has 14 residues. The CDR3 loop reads CASSRQAVGGGYTF. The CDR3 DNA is TGTGCCAGCAGCAGACAGGCAGTCGGAGGTGGCTACACCTTC.

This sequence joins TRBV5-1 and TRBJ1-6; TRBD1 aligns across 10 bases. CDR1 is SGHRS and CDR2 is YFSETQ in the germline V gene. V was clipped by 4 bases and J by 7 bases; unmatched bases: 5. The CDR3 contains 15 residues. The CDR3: CASSVAGQGNSPLHF. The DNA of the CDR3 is TGCGCCAGCAGCGTAGCGGGACAGGGGAATTCACCCCTCCACTTT.

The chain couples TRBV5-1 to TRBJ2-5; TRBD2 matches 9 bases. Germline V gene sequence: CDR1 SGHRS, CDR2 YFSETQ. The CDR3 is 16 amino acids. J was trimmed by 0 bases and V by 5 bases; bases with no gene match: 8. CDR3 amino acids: CASSELASGDQETQYF. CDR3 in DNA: TGCGCCAGCAGTGAGCTGGCTAGCGGGGACCAAGAGACCCAGTACTTC.

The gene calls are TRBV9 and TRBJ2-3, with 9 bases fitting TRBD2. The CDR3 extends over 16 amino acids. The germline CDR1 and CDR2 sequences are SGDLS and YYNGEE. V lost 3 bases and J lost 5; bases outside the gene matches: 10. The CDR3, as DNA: TGTGCCAGCAGCGCTCACCCAGCGGGGGGTATAGATACGCAGTATTTT. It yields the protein CASSAHPAGGIDTQYF.

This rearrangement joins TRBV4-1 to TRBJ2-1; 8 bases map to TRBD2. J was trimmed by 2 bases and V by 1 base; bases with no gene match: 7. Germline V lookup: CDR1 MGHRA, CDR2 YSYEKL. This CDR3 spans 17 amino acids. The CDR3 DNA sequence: TGCGCCAGCAGCCAAGGGCCGACGGGGGGGGCCTACAATGAGCAGTTCTTC. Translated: CASSQGPTGGAYNEQFF.

The CDR3 DNA is TGTGCCAGTAGTACCTATAGCGGGTCTAGCACAGATACGCAGTATTTT. This encodes CASSTYSGSSTDTQYF. The J gene is TRBJ2-3, the V gene TRBV19; 7 bases agree with TRBD2. Looked up from germline, CDR1 is LNHDA and CDR2 is SQIVND (reference sequence). This CDR3 spans 16 amino acids. The J segment lost 0 bases and the V segment lost 4 bases, leaving 7 bases of the junction unmatched.

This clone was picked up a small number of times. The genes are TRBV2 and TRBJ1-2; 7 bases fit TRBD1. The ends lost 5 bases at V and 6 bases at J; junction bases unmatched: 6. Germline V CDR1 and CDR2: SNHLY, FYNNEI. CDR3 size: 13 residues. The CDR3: CASSQQGRDGYTF. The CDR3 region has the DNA TGTGCCAGCAGTCAACAGGGGCGGGATGGCTACACCTTC.

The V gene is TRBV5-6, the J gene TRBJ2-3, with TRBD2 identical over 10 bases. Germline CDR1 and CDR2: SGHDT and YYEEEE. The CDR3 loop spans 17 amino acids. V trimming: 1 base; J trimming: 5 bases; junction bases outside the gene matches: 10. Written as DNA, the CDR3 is TGTGCCAGCAGCTTGATGTCGATAGCGGGGGGCTTAGATACGCAGTATTTT. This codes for CASSLMSIAGGLDTQYF.

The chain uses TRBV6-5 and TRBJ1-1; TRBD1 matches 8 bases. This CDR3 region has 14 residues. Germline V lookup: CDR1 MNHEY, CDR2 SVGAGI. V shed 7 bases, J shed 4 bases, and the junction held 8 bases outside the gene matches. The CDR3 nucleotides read TGTGCCAGCACCCGGACAGGGTATTCCACTGAAGCTTTCTTT. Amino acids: CASTRTGYSTEAFF.

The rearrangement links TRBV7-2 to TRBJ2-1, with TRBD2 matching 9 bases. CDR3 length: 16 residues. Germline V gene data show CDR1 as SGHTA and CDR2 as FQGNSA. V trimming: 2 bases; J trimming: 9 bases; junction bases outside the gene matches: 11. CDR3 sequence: CASSLYGSGSSGEQFF. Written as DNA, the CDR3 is TGTGCCAGCAGCTTATATGGTAGCGGGAGTTCGGGTGAGCAGTTCTTC.

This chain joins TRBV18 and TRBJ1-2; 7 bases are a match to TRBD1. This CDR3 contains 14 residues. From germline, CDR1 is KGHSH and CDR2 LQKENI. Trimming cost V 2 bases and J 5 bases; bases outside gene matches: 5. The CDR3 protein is CASSPTGVGYGYTF. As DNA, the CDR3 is TGTGCCAGCTCACCAACAGGGGTGGGGTATGGCTACACCTTC.

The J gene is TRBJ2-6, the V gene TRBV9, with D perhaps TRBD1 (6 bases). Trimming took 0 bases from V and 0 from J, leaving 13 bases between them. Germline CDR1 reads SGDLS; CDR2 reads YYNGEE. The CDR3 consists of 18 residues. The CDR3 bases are TGTGCCAGCAGCGTAGCTACAGGGAAGAGCTCTGGGGCCAACGTCCTGACTTTC. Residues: CASSVATGKSSGANVLTF.

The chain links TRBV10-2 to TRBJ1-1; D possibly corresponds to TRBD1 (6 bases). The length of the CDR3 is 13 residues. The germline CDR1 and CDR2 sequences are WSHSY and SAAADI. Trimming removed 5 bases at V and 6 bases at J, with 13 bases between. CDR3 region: CASSNRGGAEAFF. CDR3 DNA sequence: TGCGCCAGCAGTAATAGAGGGGGGGCTGAAGCTTTCTTT.

This chain's CDR3 is CASSPQGKGRSHYGYTF. The CDR3 DNA follows: TGTGCCAGCAGCCCTCAGGGTAAGGGGCGAAGTCACTATGGCTACACCTTC. The V gene is TRBV28, the J gene TRBJ1-2, with a weak D call TRBD1 (5 bases). The germline V gene has CDR1 MDHEN and CDR2 SYDVKM. The CDR3 runs 17 residues. Trimming cost V 6 bases and J 3 bases, with 23 bases left between them.

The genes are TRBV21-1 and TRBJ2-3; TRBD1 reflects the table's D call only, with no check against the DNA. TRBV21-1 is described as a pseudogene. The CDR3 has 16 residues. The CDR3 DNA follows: TGTGCCAGCAGCAAAGTGTCAGGGTTGAGGACAGATACGCAGTATTTT. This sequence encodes CASSKVSGLRTDTQYF.

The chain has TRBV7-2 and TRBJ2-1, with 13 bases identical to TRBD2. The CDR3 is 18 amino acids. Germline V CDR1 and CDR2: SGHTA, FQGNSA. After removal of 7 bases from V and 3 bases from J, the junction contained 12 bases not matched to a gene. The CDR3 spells CASTLLAGGPFRYNEQFF. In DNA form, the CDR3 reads TGTGCCAGCACCCTACTAGCGGGAGGGCCTTTTCGCTACAATGAGCAGTTCTTC.

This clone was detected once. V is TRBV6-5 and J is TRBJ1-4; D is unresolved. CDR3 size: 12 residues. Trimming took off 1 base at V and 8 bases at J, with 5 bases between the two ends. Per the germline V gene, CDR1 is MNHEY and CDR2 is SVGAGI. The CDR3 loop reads CASSYFGEKLFF. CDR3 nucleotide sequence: TGTGCCAGCAGTTACTTCGGGGAAAAACTGTTTTTT.

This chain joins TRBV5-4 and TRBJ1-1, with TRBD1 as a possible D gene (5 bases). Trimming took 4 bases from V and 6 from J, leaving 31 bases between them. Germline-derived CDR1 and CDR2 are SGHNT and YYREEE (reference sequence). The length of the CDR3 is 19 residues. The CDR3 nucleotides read TGTGCCAGCAGCCAGAGGCACCGGGACCTTATTATGGGGAGGGCTGAAGCTTTCTTT. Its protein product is CASSQRHRDLIMGRAEAFF.

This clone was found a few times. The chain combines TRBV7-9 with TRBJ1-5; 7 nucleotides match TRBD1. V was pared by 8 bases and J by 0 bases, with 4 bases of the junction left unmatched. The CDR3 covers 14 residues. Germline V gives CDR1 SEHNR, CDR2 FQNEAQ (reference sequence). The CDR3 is CASQDRDSNQPQHF. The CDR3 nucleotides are TGTGCCAGCCAAGACAGGGATAGCAATCAGCCCCAGCATTTT.

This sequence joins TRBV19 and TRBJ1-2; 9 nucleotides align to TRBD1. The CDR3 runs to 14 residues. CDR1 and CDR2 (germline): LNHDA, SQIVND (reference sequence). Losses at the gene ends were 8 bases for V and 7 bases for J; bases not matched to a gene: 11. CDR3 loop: CASRDGQGTFGYTF. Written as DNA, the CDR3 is TGTGCCAGTCGAGACGGACAGGGGACTTTTGGCTACACCTTC.

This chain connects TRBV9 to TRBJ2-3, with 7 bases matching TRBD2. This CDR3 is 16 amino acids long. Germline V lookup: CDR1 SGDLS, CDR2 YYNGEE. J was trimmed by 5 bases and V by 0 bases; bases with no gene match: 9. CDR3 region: CASSVGASGAGDTQYF. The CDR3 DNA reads TGTGCCAGCAGCGTAGGGGCTAGCGGCGCGGGAGATACGCAGTATTTT. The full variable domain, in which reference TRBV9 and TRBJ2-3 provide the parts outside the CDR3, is DSGVTQTPKHLITATGQRVTLRCSPRSGDLSVYWYQQSLDQGLQFLIQYYNGEERAKGNILERFSAQQFPDLHSELNLSSLELGDSALYFCASSVGASGAGDTQYFGPGTRLTVL.

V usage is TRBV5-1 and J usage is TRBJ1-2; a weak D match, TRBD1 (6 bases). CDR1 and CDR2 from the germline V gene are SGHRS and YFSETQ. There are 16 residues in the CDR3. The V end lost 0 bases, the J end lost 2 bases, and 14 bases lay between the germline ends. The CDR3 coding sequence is TGCGCCAGCAGCTTGGCTCCGGCAGGGGCGAACTATGGCTACACCTTC. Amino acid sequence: CASSLAPAGANYGYTF.

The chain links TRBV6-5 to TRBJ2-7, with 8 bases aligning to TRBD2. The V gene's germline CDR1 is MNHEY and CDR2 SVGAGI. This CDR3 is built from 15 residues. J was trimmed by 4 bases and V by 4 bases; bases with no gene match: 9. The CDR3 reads CASSSPTSGLYEQYF. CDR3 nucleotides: TGTGCCAGCAGTTCCCCTACTAGCGGCTTGTACGAGCAGTACTTC.

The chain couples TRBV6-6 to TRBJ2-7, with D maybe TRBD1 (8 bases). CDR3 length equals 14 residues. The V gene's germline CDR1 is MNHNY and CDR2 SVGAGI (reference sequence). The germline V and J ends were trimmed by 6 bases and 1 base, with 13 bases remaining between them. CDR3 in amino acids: CASRGQGGSYEQYF. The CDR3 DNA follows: TGTGCCAGCAGAGGACAGGGAGGGTCCTACGAGCAGTACTTC.

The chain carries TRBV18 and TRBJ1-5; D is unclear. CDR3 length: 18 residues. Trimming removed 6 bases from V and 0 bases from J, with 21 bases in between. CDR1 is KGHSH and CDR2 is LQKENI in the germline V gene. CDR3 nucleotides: TGTGCCAGCTCGGCACTGTCTCTTACCCCAGGTAGCAATCAGCCCCAGCATTTT. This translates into CASSALSLTPGSNQPQHF.

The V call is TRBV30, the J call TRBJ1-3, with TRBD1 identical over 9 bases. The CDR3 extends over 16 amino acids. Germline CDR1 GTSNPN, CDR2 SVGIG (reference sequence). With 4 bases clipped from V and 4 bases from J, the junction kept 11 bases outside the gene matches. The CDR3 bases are TGTGCCTGGACTGGGGACAGGGTGTCGGCAGGAAACACCATATATTTT. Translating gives CAWTGDRVSAGNTIYF.

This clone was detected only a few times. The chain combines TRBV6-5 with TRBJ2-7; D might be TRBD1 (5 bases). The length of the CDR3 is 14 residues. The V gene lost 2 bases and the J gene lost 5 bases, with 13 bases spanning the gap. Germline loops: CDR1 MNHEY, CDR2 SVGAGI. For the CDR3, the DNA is TGTGCCAGCAGTTACGTTCGGCAGGGCCACGAGCAGTACTTC. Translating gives CASSYVRQGHEQYF.

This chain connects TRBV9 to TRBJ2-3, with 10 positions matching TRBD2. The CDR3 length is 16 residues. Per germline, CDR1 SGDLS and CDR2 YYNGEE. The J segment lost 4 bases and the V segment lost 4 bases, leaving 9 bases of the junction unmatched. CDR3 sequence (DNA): TGTGCCAGCAGCCTAGGGGGGCTAGCGGGAGCAGATACGCAGTATTTT. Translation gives CASSLGGLAGADTQYF.

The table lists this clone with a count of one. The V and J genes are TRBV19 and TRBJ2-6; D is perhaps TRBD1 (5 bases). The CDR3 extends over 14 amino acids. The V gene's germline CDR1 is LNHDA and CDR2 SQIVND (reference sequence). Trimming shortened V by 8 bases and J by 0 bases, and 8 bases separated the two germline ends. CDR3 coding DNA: TGTGCCAGTCGTCAGGGCTCTGGGGCCAACGTCCTGACTTTC. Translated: CASRQGSGANVLTF.

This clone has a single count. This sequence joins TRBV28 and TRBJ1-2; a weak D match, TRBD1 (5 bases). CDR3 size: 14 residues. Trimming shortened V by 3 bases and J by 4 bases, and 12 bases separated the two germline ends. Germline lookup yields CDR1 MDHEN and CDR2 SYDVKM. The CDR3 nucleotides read TGTGCCAGCAGTTTCAGTCAGGGAAGCTATGGCTACACCTTC. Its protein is CASSFSQGSYGYTF.

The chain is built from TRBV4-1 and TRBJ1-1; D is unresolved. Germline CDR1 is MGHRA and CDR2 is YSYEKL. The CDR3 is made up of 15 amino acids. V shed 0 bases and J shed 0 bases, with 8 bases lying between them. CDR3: CASSQEGGMNTEAFF. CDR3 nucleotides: TGCGCCAGCAGCCAAGAGGGAGGGATGAACACTGAAGCTTTCTTT.